This is a list of T cell receptor beta chains from one sample in a study of cytomegalovirus exposure and HLA in healthy donors. Some clones are missing from TCRdb's copy, which holds only in-frame ones; the method was immunoSEQ multiplex PCR. The top ten clones hold roughly 13% of a sample with approximately 110,000 clones, about 76% of them seen once. The source material was PBMCs. All receptors derive from a woman between 55 and 75 years old in good health and CMV-seropositive. The CDR3 runs from the conserved cysteine through the conserved F or W. The D gene is left open where the match is weak. A clone size is listed for some rows: how often the clone was seen (once, few, many), or a class if it is expanded.

v_call	cdr3_length	clone_size	j_call	d_call	cdr3_nt	cdr3_aa
TRBV29-1	13	NA	TRBJ1-2	NA	TGCAGCGTCGGTCTAGGGGCAGCCTATGGCTACACCTTC	CSVGLGAAYGYTF
TRBV7-9	17	NA	TRBJ1-4	NA	TGTGCCAGCAGCCCCCGGCCGTTCAGGGGAACTAATGAAAAACTGTTTTTT	CASSPRPFRGTNEKLFF
TRBV4-1	21	NA	TRBJ2-3	NA	TGCGCCAGCAGCCAAGAAGCCGGGGGACCATCAAACCGATTTAGCACAGATACGCAGTATTTT	CASSQEAGGPSNRFSTDTQYF
TRBV27	17	once	TRBJ2-1	TRBD2	TGTGCCAGCAGCCCTTCCCCATTAGCGGGATTATACAATGAGCAGTTCTTC	CASSPSPLAGLYNEQFF
TRBV19	14	few	TRBJ2-5	TRBD2	TGTGCCAGTAGTGAGCGGGAGGGACGAGAGACCCAGTACTTC	CASSEREGRETQYF
TRBV2	13	NA	TRBJ2-5	NA	TGTGCCAGCAGTGAAGAGGGGGTGGGGACCCAGTACTTC	CASSEEGVGTQYF
TRBV4-3	16	NA	TRBJ2-5	TRBD2	TGCGCCAGCAGCCAAGAACTAGCGGGGGGCTCAGAGACCCAGTACTTC	CASSQELAGGSETQYF
TRBV2	14	NA	TRBJ2-3	NA	TGTGCCAGCAGTCCCCCCAGCGTGTCAGATACGCAGTATTTT	CASSPPSVSDTQYF
TRBV9	14	NA	TRBJ2-3	TRBD1	TGTGCCAGCAGCGCACCGGGACAGGCAGATACGCAGTATTTT	CASSAPGQADTQYF
TRBV19	17	NA	TRBJ2-4	NA	TGTGCCAGTAGTATAGAGTATTCAGTGGAACTAAAAAACATTCAGTACTTC	CASSIEYSVELKNIQYF
TRBV7-2	17	NA	TRBJ2-6	NA	TGTGCCAGCAGCTTATTTGGGGCGAGCTCTGGGGCCAACGTCCTGACTTTC	CASSLFGASSGANVLTF
TRBV18	18	NA	TRBJ2-6	TRBD2	TGTGCCAGCTCACCACCGAGCGGGGGCGTAAGAGGGGCCAACGTCCTGACTTTC	CASSPPSGGVRGANVLTF
TRBV27	14	NA	TRBJ1-2	TRBD1	TGTGCCAGCAGTGGGACAGGGGAGTGGTATGGCTACACCTTC	CASSGTGEWYGYTF
TRBV7-2	12	NA	TRBJ2-5	NA	TGTGCCAGCAGCTTAGTTCGCCAAGAGCAGTACTTC	CASSLVRQEQYF
TRBV10-3	16	few	TRBJ1-4	TRBD1	TGTGCCATCAGTGGGGGACAGGGGGCAACTAATGAAAAACTGTTTTTT	CAISGGQGATNEKLFF
TRBV7-3	15	NA	TRBJ2-1	NA	TGTGCCAGCAGCTATTACTCAGGCCGCCTCGCTGAGCAGTTCTTC	CASSYYSGRLAEQFF
TRBV6-6	14	NA	TRBJ1-3	NA	TGTGCCAGCAGATACGACAGATCCGGAAACACCATATATTTT	CASRYDRSGNTIYF
TRBV18	14	NA	TRBJ1-2	TRBD1	TGTGCCAGCTCACCACGGGGACAGCTCGATGGCTACACCTTC	CASSPRGQLDGYTF
TRBV7-9	11	NA	TRBJ2-5	NA	TGTGCCAGCGGACGGGGGGAGACCCAGTACTTC	CASGRGETQYF
TRBV2	14	NA	TRBJ2-7	NA	TGTGCCACGCTGGGGACATCGCTCTCCTACGAGCAGTACTTC	CATLGTSLSYEQYF
TRBV28	15	NA	TRBJ1-3	TRBD1	TGTGCCAGCAGTTTAGGGACAGGGCTAGGAAACACCATATATTTT	CASSLGTGLGNTIYF
TRBV19	15	NA	TRBJ1-5	NA	TGTGCCAGTAGTATGGGCAGATATAGCAATCAGCCCCAGCATTTT	CASSMGRYSNQPQHF
TRBV7-9	16	NA	TRBJ2-7	NA	TGTGCCAGCAGCTTAGAGGACCCAGGGACATCCTACGAGCAGTACTTC	CASSLEDPGTSYEQYF
TRBV19	13	NA	TRBJ2-3	TRBD2	TGTGCCAGTAGGACCTTCACTAGCGGTCCCAAGTATTTT	CASRTFTSGPKYF
TRBV7-8	14	NA	TRBJ2-7	TRBD1	TGTGCCAGCAGCTTATGGGACAGGGTCACCGAGCAGTACTTC	CASSLWDRVTEQYF
TRBV18	16	NA	TRBJ1-5	TRBD1	TGTGCCAGCTCACCGAGGGGGCGGAATGGTAATCAGCCCCAGCATTTT	CASSPRGRNGNQPQHF
TRBV6-1	14	NA	TRBJ1-2	NA	TGTGCCAGCGGACGACAAAGGGGGATCTATGGCTACACCTTC	CASGRQRGIYGYTF
TRBV7-6	15	NA	TRBJ2-6	NA	TGTGCCAGCAGCTTAAGAGGGACAGGGGCCAACGTCCTGACTTTC	CASSLRGTGANVLTF
TRBV4-1	15	NA	TRBJ1-2	NA	TGCGCCAGCAGCCACGAACCCCGGGGTACGGGGGGCTACACCTTC	CASSHEPRGTGGYTF
TRBV6-5	14	NA	TRBJ2-3	NA	TGTGCCAGCAGTCCCCCCGGAGGGTCAGATACGCAGTATTTT	CASSPPGGSDTQYF
TRBV5-1	15	NA	TRBJ2-3	NA	TGCGCCAGCAATGGCGGGCCAAACCGGGTAGATACGCAGTATTTT	CASNGGPNRVDTQYF
TRBV7-2	16	NA	TRBJ2-5	TRBD2	TGTGCCAGCAGCTTAGGGGTTAGCGGGAGCCAAGAGACCCAGTACTTC	CASSLGVSGSQETQYF
TRBV7-2	14	NA	TRBJ1-2	TRBD1	TGTGCCAGCAGCCCTGGACAGGGACCGTATGGCTACACCTTC	CASSPGQGPYGYTF
TRBV7-6	15	NA	TRBJ2-3	NA	TGTGCCAGCAGCTTACGAACAGATCGCACAGATACGCAGTATTTT	CASSLRTDRTDTQYF
TRBV5-1	16	few	TRBJ2-5	NA	TGCGCCAGCAGCACACCCGTTGTTGGCAGGGTCGAGACCCAGTACTTC	CASSTPVVGRVETQYF
TRBV7-2	14	NA	TRBJ1-3	NA	TGTGCCAGCAGGGCGGGGGGAGATGGAAACACCATATATTTT	CASRAGGDGNTIYF
TRBV19	14	NA	TRBJ2-4	NA	TGTGCCAGTAGTGATACAGGGACCAGGAACATTCAGTACTTC	CASSDTGTRNIQYF
TRBV6-1	14	NA	TRBJ1-1	NA	TGTGCCAGCAGTGAGAGTAGGAGGAACACTGAAGCTTTCTTT	CASSESRRNTEAFF
TRBV15	14	NA	TRBJ1-1	NA	TGTGCCACCAGCAGAGAATCGATTCCGTCGGGAGCTTTCTTT	CATSRESIPSGAFF
TRBV6-5	13	NA	TRBJ2-3	NA	TGTGCCAGCAGTTACTCGGACAAAACCGCGCAGTATTTT	CASSYSDKTAQYF
TRBV6-1	15	NA	TRBJ1-1	TRBD1	TGTGCCAGCAGTCGGGACAGAGACATGAACACTGAAGCTTTCTTT	CASSRDRDMNTEAFF
TRBV15	13	few	TRBJ1-1	NA	TGTGCCACCAGCAGAGTTCCGGGAACTGAAGCTTTCTTT	CATSRVPGTEAFF